These 27 T cell receptor beta chains originate from one sample sequenced in a study of blood T cells in healthy people across ages. A J-beta primer mix and a sample-barcoded 5' primer were used in a second PCR of roughly 6 to 11 cycles. TCRdb fed the 5' RACE reads into MiXCR, producing one record per CDR3 protein. The data show about 670,000 distinct CDR3 sequences, 35% to 50% seen once. Sequenced: blood. Receptors were obtained from an elderly man in good health.

This clonotype showed up just a few times. The gene calls are TRBV20-1 and TRBJ2-4; D possibly corresponds to TRBD2 (6 bases). The DNA end lines up better with TRBJ2-7; the J call may be wrong. Germline loops: CDR1 DFQATT, CDR2 SNEGSKA (reference sequence). The CDR3 consists of 13 residues. CDR3 in amino acids: CSARAGEFYEQYF. The CDR3 DNA is TGCAGTGCTAGAGCGGGAGAGTTCTACGAGCAGTACTTC.

This chain links TRBV20-1 with TRBJ2-1; D is undetermined. Between the trimmed V and J ends, which lost 6 bases and 7 bases, there was a span of 19 bases. From germline, CDR1 is DFQATT and CDR2 SNEGSKA (reference sequence). This CDR3 has 14 residues. The CDR3 region has the DNA TGCAGTGCATCAGACCTCCAAGGGTTTAATGAGCAGTTCTTC. Translated: CSASDLQGFNEQFF.

This clonotype occurred a few times. The rearrangement links TRBV9 to TRBJ2-3; D not certain. The germline CDR1 and CDR2 sequences are SGDLS and YYNGEE. Trimming took off 0 bases at V and 2 bases at J, with 10 bases between the two ends. The CDR3 loop spans 15 amino acids. The CDR3 DNA follows: TGTGCCAGCAGCGTAGGAGATCCCTACACAGATACGCAGTATTTT. It translates to CASSVGDPYTDTQYF.

The chain joins TRBV12-3 or TRBV12-4 to TRBJ1-2; D call uncertain. V lost 2 bases and J 3 bases, leaving 13 bases between the germline ends. CDR3 length equals 15 residues. CDR3 DNA sequence: TGTGCCAGCAGTTTAAACGGTGCCATTGACTATGGCTACACCTTC. This encodes CASSLNGAIDYGYTF.

This rearrangement joins TRBV24-1 to TRBJ2-3; 8 bases are a match to TRBD1. The germline V gene has CDR1 KGHDR and CDR2 SFDVKD. Germline trimming cut 3 bases from V and 3 bases from J; bases unmatched to any gene: 7. CDR3 length: 16 amino acids. The DNA for the CDR3 is TGTGCCACCAGTGATCCCCTGAGGGACAGGACAGATACGCAGTATTTT. Translating gives CATSDPLRDRTDTQYF.

This clonotype has more than one count but fewer than ten. This chain uses TRBV6-6 with TRBJ2-7; D not resolved. The CDR3 spans 16 residues. V was shortened by 8 bases and J by 3 bases, with 23 bases between the two germline ends. Germline V CDR1 and CDR2: MNHNY, SVGAGI (reference sequence). The CDR3, as DNA: TGTGCCAGCCACGGCACAGTCCCCAATCAGGTCTACGAGCAGTACTTC. Its translation: CASHGTVPNQVYEQYF.

In the case of this clonotype: The junction differs from germline at one of its ends, possibly a read error. The V and J genes are TRBV20-1 and TRBJ2-1, with D perhaps TRBD1 or TRBD2 (6 bases each). Germline lookup yields CDR1 DFQATT and CDR2 SNEGSKA (reference sequence). The CDR3 consists of 15 residues. In nucleotides, the CDR3 is TGCAGTGCTAGAGCGGAGGGGGGCTCCTACAATGAACAGTTCTTC. It is translated as CSARAEGGSYNEQFF.

This clonotype occurred many times. The V call is TRBV29-1, the J call TRBJ2-5; 7 nucleotides match TRBD2. Unmatched junction bases numbered 10, after V lost 8 bases and J lost 4 bases. The CDR3 has 13 amino acids. Germline V CDR1 and CDR2: SQVTM, ANQGSEA. The CDR3 DNA follows: TGCAGCTATTCAAGGACTAGTTTAGAGACCCAGTACTTC. Protein product: CSYSRTSLETQYF.

This chain joins TRBV11-2 and TRBJ2-5, with 8 bases aligning to TRBD2. The CDR3 is 15 amino acids. Unmatched junction bases numbered 11, after V lost 6 bases and J lost 5 bases. Germline loops: CDR1 SGHAT, CDR2 FQNNGV. CDR3 sequence reads: CASRAGAIPGETQYF. CDR3 sequence (DNA): TGTGCCAGCAGAGCGGGAGCAATCCCCGGGGAGACCCAGTACTTC.

In this sample, this clonotype turned up a few times. J is TRBJ2-3 and V is TRBV7-2; D ambiguous. V was shortened by 6 bases and J by 1 base, with 14 bases between the two germline ends. Looked up from germline, CDR1 is SGHTA and CDR2 is FQGNSA. The CDR3 has 15 residues. The CDR3 DNA sequence: TGTGCCAGCAGTATAGATACCTCGGGCACAGATACGCAGTATTTT. Protein: CASSIDTSGTDTQYF.

As regards this clonotype: This sequence may be a read error, since a much larger clone differs from it by one base. The rearrangement joins TRBV9 to TRBJ1-1; D remains unclear. CDR1 SGDLS and CDR2 YYNGEE come from the germline V gene. The V end was cut by 0 bases, the J end by 0 bases, with 3 bases between. The CDR3 contains 13 residues. The CDR3 region has the DNA TGTGCCAGCAGCGTAGGGATGAACACTGAAGCTTTCTTT. It is translated as CASSVGMNTEAFF.

The chain links TRBV15 to TRBJ2-7; D gene unclear. The CDR3 has 12 residues. Per germline, CDR1 LNHNV and CDR2 YYDKDF (reference sequence). The germline V and J ends were trimmed by 3 bases and 7 bases, with 10 bases remaining between them. The CDR3 reads CATSRTYNEQYF. The DNA of the CDR3 is TGTGCCACCAGCAGGACTTACAATGAGCAGTACTTC.

This clonotype has a handful of counts. This chain connects TRBV9 to TRBJ2-5; 7 bases match TRBD1. Germline V gene sequence: CDR1 SGDLS, CDR2 YYNGEE. V shed 0 bases, J shed 3 bases, and the junction held 5 bases outside the gene matches. This CDR3 is built from 15 residues. In nucleotides, the CDR3 is TGTGCCAGCAGCGTAGGTGGCAGGGGGAAAGAGACCCAGTACTTC. Amino acid sequence: CASSVGGRGKETQYF.

A remark on this clonotype: A junction end diverges from the germline sequence, so it may reflect a read error. V usage is TRBV6-5 and J usage is TRBJ2-5; 8 nucleotides agree with TRBD2. The J call may be wrong; the DNA end is better matched by TRBJ2-7. Germline V CDR1 and CDR2: MNHEY, SVGAGI. This CDR3 is 15 amino acids long. In DNA form, the CDR3 reads TGTGCCGGCAGTTACAGAGCGGGAGTGGGCTACGAGCAGTACTTC. Protein: CAGSYRAGVGYEQYF.

In its sample, this clonotype was seen a few times. The chain uses TRBV7-2 and TRBJ2-1; the match to TRBD2 covers 8 bases. The germline V gene encodes CDR1 SGHTA and CDR2 FQGNSA. CDR3 length: 17 amino acids. Losses at the gene ends were 6 bases for V and 5 bases for J; bases not matched to a gene: 15. This chain's CDR3 is CASSTVRVAGTNNEQFF. CDR3 bases: TGTGCCAGCAGTACCGTCCGGGTAGCGGGAACCAACAATGAGCAGTTCTTC.

This clonotype was observed a single time. The genes are TRBV15 and TRBJ2-1, with a tentative D call TRBD2 (5 bases). The CDR3 loop spans 14 amino acids. The V end was cut by 0 bases, the J end by 2 bases, with 5 bases between. Germline-derived CDR1 and CDR2 are LNHNV and YYDKDF (reference sequence). The CDR3 bases are TGTGCCACCAGCAGAGAGGGAGCCTACAATGAGCAGTTCTTC. Translated: CATSREGAYNEQFF.

The table lists this clonotype with a few counts. The chain links TRBV11-2 to TRBJ1-2; D is possibly TRBD1 (6 bases). The CDR3 sequence is 16 residues long. The V end was cut by 3 bases, the J end by 3 bases, with 17 bases between. Looked up from germline, CDR1 is SGHAT and CDR2 is FQNNGV. The CDR3 protein is CASSFRRGGQYYGYTF. In nucleotides, the CDR3 is TGTGCCAGCAGCTTCCGAAGGGGGGGACAATACTATGGCTACACCTTC. Combining the CDR3 with reference TRBV11-2 and TRBJ1-2 gives the whole variable domain EAGVAQSPRYKIIEKRQSVAFWCNPISGHATLYWYQQILGQGPKLLIQFQNNGVVDDSQLPKDRFSAERLKGVDSTLKIQPAKLEDSAVYLCASSFRRGGQYYGYTFGSGTRLTVV.

Points on this clonotype: A much larger clonotype is one base distant, so this may be a read error. CDR3 residues: CSVDTSGYEQYF. The CDR3 nucleotides are TGCAGCGTTGACACTAGCGGATACGAGCAGTACTTC. This rearrangement joins TRBV29-1 to TRBJ2-7; 8 nucleotides align to TRBD2. After removal of 3 bases from V and 4 bases from J, the junction contained 2 bases not matched to a gene. CDR3 length: 12 amino acids. Germline CDR1 reads SQVTM; CDR2 reads ANQGSEA.

The V and J genes are TRBV28 and TRBJ1-5, with a tentative D call TRBD1 (6 bases). The V end was cut by 5 bases, the J end by 6 bases, with 11 bases between. The germline gives CDR1 MDHEN, CDR2 SYDVKM. The CDR3 length is 13 residues. The CDR3 nucleotides read TGTGCCAGCAGTCTTGGGGGCTTTCAGCCCCAGCATTTT. Translating gives CASSLGGFQPQHF.

The chain combines TRBV28 with TRBJ2-3; perhaps TRBD2 as D (6 bases). Germline CDR1 is MDHEN and CDR2 is SYDVKM. Trimming cost V 8 bases and J 3 bases, with 12 bases left between them. CDR3 length: 13 residues. The CDR3 DNA reads TGTGCCAGCGTCGGGGGAGTGACAGATACGCAGTATTTT. The encoded protein is CASVGGVTDTQYF.

The CDR3 loop reads CASSPHSGGTDTQYF. Here the CDR3 DNA reads TGTGCCAGCAGCCCCCATAGCGGGGGCACAGATACGCAGTATTTT. This sequence joins TRBV7-2 and TRBJ2-3, with 8 bases matching TRBD2. Germline V gene data show CDR1 as SGHTA and CDR2 as FQGNSA. Trimming cost V 5 bases and J 1 base; bases outside gene matches: 5. The CDR3 has 15 residues. Drawing the rest from reference TRBV7-2 and TRBJ2-3, the complete variable domain is GAGVSQSPSNKVTEKGKDVELRCDPISGHTALYWYRQSLGQGLEFLIYFQGNSAPDKSGLPSDRFSAERTGGSVSTLTIQRTQQEDSAVYLCASSPHSGGTDTQYFGPGTRLTVL.

J is TRBJ1-6 and V is TRBV12-3 or TRBV12-4, with 9 bases lining up with TRBD1. CDR3 length: 15 residues. V shed 3 bases, J shed 10 bases, and the junction held 7 bases outside the gene matches. The CDR3 reads CASSFGDREGSPLHF. The CDR3 nucleotides are TGTGCCAGCAGTTTTGGGGACAGGGAGGGATCACCCCTCCACTTT.

V is TRBV7-2 and J is TRBJ2-3; D is perhaps TRBD2 (6 bases). V lost 4 bases and J lost 9, with 20 bases in between. The V gene's germline CDR1 is SGHTA and CDR2 FQGNSA. The CDR3 is made up of 15 amino acids. The CDR3 nucleotides read TGTGCCAGCAGCTCCCACGTGCGTCAGGGAGGCACGCAGTATTTT. Translating it yields CASSSHVRQGGTQYF.

The V and J genes are TRBV3-1 and TRBJ1-4; 8 bases fit TRBD1. The germline V gene has CDR1 LGHDT and CDR2 YNNKEL (reference sequence). This CDR3 spans 15 amino acids. Trimming took 6 bases from V and 8 from J; bases not matched to a gene: 11. The CDR3 reads CASSRDRLQKEKLFF. CDR3 in DNA: TGTGCCAGCAGTCGGGACAGGCTCCAGAAAGAAAAACTGTTTTTT.

The chain has TRBV30 and TRBJ2-3, with D perhaps matching TRBD1 or TRBD2 (6 bases each). The CDR3 contains 14 residues. Per the germline V gene, CDR1 is GTSNPN and CDR2 is SVGIG (reference sequence). Trimming took 4 bases from V and 0 from J, leaving 11 bases between them. CDR3 region: CAWNREDSTDTQYF. For the CDR3, the DNA is TGTGCCTGGAACAGGGAGGACAGCACAGATACGCAGTATTTT. Complete variable domain (other parts from reference TRBV30 and TRBJ2-3): SQTIHQWPATLVQPVGSPLSLECTVEGTSNPNLYWYRQAAGRGLQLLFYSVGIGQISSEVPQNLSASRPQDRQFILSSKKLLLSDSGFYLCAWNREDSTDTQYFGPGTRLTVL.

The rearrangement uses TRBV7-6 and TRBJ2-1; TRBD2 agrees at 9 bases. CDR1 and CDR2 (germline): SGHVS, FNYEAQ. V was pared by 5 bases and J by 6 bases, with 11 bases of the junction left unmatched. CDR3 length equals 16 residues. In DNA form, the CDR3 reads TGTGCCAGCAGCCCGACCAGCGGGGGGCCGGGCAATGAGCAGTTCTTC. This gives the protein CASSPTSGGPGNEQFF.

The rearrangement links TRBV9 to TRBJ2-2; no firm D call. V dropped 2 bases and J dropped 2 bases, with 16 bases sitting between them. The germline V gene has CDR1 SGDLS and CDR2 YYNGEE. CDR3 length equals 17 residues. The CDR3: CASSVRDPRPNTGELFF. The CDR3 nucleotides are TGTGCCAGCAGCGTCCGAGACCCCCGGCCTAACACCGGGGAGCTGTTTTTT.